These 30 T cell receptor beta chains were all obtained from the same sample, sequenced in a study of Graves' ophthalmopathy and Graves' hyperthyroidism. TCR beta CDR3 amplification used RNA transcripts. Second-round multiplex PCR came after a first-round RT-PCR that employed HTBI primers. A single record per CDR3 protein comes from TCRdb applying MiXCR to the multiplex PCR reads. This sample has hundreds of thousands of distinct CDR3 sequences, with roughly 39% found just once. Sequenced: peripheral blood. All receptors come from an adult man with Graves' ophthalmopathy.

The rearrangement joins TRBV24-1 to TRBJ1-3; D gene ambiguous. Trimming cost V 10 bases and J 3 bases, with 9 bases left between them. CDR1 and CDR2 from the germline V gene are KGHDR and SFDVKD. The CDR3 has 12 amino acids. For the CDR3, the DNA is TGTGCCACAATGTCGGATGGAAACACCATATATTTT. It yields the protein CATMSDGNTIYF.

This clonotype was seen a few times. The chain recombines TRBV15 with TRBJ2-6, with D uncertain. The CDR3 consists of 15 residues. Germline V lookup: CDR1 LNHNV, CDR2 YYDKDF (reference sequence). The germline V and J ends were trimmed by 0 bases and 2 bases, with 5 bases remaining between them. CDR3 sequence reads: CATSRDRAGANVLTF. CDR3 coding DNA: TGTGCCACCAGCAGAGATCGGGCTGGGGCCAACGTCCTGACTTTC.

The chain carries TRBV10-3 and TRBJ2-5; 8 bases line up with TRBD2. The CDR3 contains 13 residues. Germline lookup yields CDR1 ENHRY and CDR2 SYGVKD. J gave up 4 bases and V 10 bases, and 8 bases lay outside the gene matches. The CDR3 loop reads CASTGGRGETQYF. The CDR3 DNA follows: TGTGCCAGCACGGGGGGGAGGGGAGAGACCCAGTACTTC.

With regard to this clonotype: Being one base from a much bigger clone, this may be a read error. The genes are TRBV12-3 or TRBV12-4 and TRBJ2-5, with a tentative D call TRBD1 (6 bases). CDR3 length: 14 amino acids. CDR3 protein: CASSSQGPVETEYF. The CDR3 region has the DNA TGTGCCAGCAGTTCACAGGGCCCGGTTGAGACCGAGTACTTC.

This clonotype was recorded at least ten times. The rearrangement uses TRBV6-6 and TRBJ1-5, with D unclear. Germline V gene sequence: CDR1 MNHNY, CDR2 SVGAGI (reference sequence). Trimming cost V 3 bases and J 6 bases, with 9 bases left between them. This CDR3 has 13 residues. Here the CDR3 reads CASSYVGSQPQHF. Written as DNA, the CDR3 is TGTGCCAGCAGTTATGTAGGCAGTCAGCCCCAGCATTTT.

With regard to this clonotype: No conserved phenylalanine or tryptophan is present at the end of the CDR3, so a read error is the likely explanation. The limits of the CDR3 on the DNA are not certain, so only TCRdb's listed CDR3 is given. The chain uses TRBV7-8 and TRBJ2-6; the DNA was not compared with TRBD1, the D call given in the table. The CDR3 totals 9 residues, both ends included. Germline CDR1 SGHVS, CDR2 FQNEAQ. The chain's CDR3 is CASTTGGLV.

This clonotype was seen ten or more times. CDR3 region: CASSERGAFTEAFF. CDR3 in DNA: TGTGCCAGCAGTGAACGGGGGGCCTTCACTGAAGCTTTCTTT. The chain recombines TRBV2 with TRBJ1-1; a possible D gene is TRBD1 (6 bases). V was clipped by 2 bases and J by 4 bases, with 11 bases between them. The germline V gene has CDR1 SNHLY and CDR2 FYNNEI. The CDR3 has 14 amino acids.

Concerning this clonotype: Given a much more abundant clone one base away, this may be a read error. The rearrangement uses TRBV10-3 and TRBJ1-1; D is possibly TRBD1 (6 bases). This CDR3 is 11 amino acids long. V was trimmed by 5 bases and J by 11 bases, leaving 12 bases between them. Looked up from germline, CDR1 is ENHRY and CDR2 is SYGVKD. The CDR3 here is CAISSWGLAFF. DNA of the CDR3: TGTGCCATCAGTTCCTGGGGGCTGGCTTTCTTT.

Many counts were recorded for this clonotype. The CDR3 sequence: CASSPGGDNQPQHF. The CDR3 DNA reads TGTGCCAGCAGTCCCGGCGGTGACAATCAGCCCCAGCATTTT. The chain recombines TRBV6-6 with TRBJ1-5; no clear D. V lost 5 bases, J lost 3 bases, and 11 bases lay in between. Looked up from germline, CDR1 is MNHNY and CDR2 is SVGAGI (reference sequence). There are 14 residues in the CDR3.

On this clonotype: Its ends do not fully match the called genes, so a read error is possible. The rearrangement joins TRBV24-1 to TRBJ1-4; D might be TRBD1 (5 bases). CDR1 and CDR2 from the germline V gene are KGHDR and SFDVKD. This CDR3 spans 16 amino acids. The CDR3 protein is CASSLSQGATNEKLFF. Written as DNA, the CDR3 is TGTGCCAGCAGTTTATCGCAGGGTGCAACTAATGAAAAACTGTTTTTT.

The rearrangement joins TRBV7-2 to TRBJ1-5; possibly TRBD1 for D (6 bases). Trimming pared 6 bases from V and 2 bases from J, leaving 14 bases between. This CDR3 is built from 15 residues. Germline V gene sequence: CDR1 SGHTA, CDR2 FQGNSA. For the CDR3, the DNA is TGTGCCAGCAGTCCACACAGGGATGGCAATCAGCCCCAGCATTTT. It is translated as CASSPHRDGNQPQHF.

DNA of the CDR3: TGTGCCAGCAGTGGAAGCGGGACAGGGACGGTTCATGAAAAACTGTTTTTT. The encoded protein is CASSGSGTGTVHEKLFF. The gene calls are TRBV25-1 and TRBJ1-4; 9 bases agree with TRBD1. Trimming took 4 bases from V and 6 from J; bases not matched to a gene: 12. This CDR3 comprises 17 residues. The V gene's germline CDR1 is MGHDK and CDR2 SYGVNS.

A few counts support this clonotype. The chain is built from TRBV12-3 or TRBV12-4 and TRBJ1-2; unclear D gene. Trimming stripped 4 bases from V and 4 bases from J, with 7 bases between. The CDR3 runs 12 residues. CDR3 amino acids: CASSYRGYGYTF. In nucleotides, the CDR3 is TGTGCCAGCAGTTATCGGGGCTATGGCTACACCTTC.

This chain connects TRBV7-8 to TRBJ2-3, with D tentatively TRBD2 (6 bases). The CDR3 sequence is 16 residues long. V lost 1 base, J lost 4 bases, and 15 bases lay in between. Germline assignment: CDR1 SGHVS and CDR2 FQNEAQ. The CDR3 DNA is TGTGCCAGCAGCTTAGTAGGGGACTCGCAGGCAGATACGCAGTATTTT. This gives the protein CASSLVGDSQADTQYF.

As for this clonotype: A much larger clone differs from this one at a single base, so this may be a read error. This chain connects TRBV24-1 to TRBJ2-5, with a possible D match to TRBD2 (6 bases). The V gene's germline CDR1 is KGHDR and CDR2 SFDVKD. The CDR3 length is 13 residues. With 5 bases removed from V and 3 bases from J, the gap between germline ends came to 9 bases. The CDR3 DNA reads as TGTGCCACCAGTGGTTGGGGGGAAGAGACCCAGTACTTC. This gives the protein CATSGWGEETQYF.

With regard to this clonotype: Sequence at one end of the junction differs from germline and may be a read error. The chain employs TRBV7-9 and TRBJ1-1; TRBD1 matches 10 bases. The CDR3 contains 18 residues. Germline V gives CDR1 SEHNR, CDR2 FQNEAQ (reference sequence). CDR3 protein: CASSQEGTGAGRNTEAFF. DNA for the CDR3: TGCGCCAGCAGCCAAGAAGGGACAGGGGCAGGGAGGAACACTGAAGCTTTCTTT.

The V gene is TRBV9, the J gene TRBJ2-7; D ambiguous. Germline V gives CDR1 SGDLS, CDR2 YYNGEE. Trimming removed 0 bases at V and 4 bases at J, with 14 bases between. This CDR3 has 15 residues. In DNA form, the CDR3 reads TGTGCCAGCAGCGTAGGCGACGCCGGTGTATACGAGCAGTACTTC. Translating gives CASSVGDAGVYEQYF.

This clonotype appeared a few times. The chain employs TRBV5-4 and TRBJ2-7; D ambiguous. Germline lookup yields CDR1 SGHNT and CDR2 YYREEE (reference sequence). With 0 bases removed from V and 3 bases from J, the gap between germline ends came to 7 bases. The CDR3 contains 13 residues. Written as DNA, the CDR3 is TGTGCCAGCAGCTTGGGAGTGAACTACGAGCAGTACTTC. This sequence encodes CASSLGVNYEQYF.

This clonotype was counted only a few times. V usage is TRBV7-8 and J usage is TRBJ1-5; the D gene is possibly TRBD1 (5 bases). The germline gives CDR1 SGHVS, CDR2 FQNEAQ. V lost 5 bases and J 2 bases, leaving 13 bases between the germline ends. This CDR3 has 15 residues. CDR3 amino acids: CASSLTGVGNQPQHF. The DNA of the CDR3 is TGTGCCAGCAGCCTAACGGGGGTAGGCAATCAGCCCCAGCATTTT. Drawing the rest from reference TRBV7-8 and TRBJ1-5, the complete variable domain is GAGVSQSPRYKVAKRGQDVALRCDPISGHVSLFWYQQALGQGPEFLTYFQNEAQLDKSGLPSDRFFAERPEGSVSTLKIQRTQQEDSAVYLCASSLTGVGNQPQHFGDGTRLSIL.

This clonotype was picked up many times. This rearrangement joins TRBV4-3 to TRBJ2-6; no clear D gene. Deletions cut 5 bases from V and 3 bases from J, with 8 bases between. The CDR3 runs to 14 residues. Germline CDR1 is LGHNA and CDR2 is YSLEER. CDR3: CASSSHDGANVLTF. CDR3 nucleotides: TGCGCCAGCAGCTCGCATGATGGGGCCAACGTCCTGACTTTC.

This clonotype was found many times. CDR3 sequence (DNA): TGTGCCAGCAGCTACGGACAGGGGAACACTGAAGCTTTCTTT. Its protein is CASSYGQGNTEAFF. The J gene is TRBJ1-1, the V gene TRBV6-5; 8 bases agree with TRBD1. J lost 1 base, V lost 6 bases, and 4 bases had no gene match. Per the germline V gene, CDR1 is MNHEY and CDR2 is SVGAGI. The CDR3 spans 14 residues.

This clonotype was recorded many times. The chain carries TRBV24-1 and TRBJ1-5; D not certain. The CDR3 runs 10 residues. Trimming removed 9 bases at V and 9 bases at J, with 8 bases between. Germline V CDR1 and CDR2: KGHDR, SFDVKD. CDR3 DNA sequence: TGTGCCACCCCTCCCCGGCCCCAGCATTTT. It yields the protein CATPPRPQHF.

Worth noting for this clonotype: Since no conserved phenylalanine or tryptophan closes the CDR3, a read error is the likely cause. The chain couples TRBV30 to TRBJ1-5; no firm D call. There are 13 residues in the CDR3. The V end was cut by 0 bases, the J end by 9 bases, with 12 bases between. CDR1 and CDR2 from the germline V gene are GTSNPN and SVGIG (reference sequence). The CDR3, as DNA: TGTGCCTGGAGTGTGGGGAGCGGCCGGCCCCAGCATCTT. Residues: CAWSVGSGRPQHL.

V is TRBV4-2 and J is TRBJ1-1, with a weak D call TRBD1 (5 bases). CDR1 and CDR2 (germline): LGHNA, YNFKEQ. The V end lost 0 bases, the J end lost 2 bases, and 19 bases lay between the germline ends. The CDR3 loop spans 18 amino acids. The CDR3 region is CASSQDHSGGERNTEAFF. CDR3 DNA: TGTGCCAGCAGCCAAGATCACTCGGGGGGAGAGAGAAACACTGAAGCTTTCTTT.

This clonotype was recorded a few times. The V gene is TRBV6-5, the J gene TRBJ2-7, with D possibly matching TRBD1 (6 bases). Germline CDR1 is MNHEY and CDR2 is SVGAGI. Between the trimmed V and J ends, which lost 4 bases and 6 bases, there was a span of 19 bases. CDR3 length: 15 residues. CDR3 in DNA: TGTGCCAGCAGTTTTATAGGCAGGGGAGTGGGCGAGCAGTACTTC. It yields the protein CASSFIGRGVGEQYF.

The DNA for the CDR3 is TGTGCCAGCAGCTTAATATTTAGGGAGTTACCCGGGACTCACTACCAAGAGACCCAGTACTTC. This codes for CASSLIFRELPGTHYQETQYF. The rearrangement joins TRBV7-2 to TRBJ2-5; the D gene is possibly TRBD2 (6 bases). The CDR3 loop spans 21 amino acids. Trimming took 2 bases from V and 0 from J, leaving 28 bases between them. CDR1 is SGHTA, CDR2 FQGNSA, per germline.

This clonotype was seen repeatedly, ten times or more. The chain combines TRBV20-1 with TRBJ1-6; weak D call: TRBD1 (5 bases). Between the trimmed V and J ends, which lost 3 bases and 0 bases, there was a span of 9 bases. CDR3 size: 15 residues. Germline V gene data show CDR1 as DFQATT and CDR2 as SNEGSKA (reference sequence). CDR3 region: CSASRGSSYNSPLHF. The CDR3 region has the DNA TGCAGTGCTAGTAGGGGCAGCTCCTATAATTCACCCCTCCACTTT.

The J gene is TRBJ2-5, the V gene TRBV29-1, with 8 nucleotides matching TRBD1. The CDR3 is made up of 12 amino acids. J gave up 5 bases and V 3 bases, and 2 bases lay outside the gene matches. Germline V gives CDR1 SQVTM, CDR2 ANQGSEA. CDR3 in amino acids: CSVETGVETQYF. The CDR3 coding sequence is TGCAGCGTTGAGACAGGGGTGGAGACCCAGTACTTC.

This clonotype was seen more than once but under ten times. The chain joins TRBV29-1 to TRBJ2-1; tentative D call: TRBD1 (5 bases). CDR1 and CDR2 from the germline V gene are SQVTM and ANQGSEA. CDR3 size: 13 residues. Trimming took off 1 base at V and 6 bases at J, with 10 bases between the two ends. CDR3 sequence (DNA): TGCAGCGTTGAAGTAGGCCAGGGCAATGAGCAGTTCTTC. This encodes CSVEVGQGNEQFF.

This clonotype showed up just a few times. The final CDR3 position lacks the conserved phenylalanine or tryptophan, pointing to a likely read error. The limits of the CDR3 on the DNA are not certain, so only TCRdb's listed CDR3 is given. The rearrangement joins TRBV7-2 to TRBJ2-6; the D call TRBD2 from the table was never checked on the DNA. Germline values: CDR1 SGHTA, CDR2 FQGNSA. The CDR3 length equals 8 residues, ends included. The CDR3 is CASSLASG.